This T cell receptor (beta chain) was recovered during a study of blood T cell repertoires in COVID-19. Study summary: Samples of COVID-19 (acute and convalescent) were obtained from the United States, Italy and Spain.

In the study's own analysis: Reference gene primers were amplified, and this amplification served to estimate nucleated cell counts. Repertoires were generated with immunoSEQ multiplex PCR, while TCRdb's copy carries only in-frame clones and drops some. The DNA was the basis for D and trimming; V, J and clone size are from that table. In the table there are nearly 250,000 clones, roughly 86% of which are singletons. Germline values: CDR1 MNHEY, CDR2 SMNVEV (reference sequence). This CDR3 is built from 15 residues. Trimming removed 3 bases at V and 1 base at J, with 13 bases between. V gene TRBV27 combines with J gene TRBJ2-7, with D tentatively TRBD2 (5 bases). The sequenced material came from PBMCs or T cells enriched from blood (not recorded which). This TCR derives from a woman aged 45-65 years who had recovered from COVID-19. DNA of the CDR3: TGTGCCAGCAGTTTTTTGGGCGGCGGGTCCTACGAGCAGTACTTC. Protein sequence: CASSFLGGGSYEQYF.